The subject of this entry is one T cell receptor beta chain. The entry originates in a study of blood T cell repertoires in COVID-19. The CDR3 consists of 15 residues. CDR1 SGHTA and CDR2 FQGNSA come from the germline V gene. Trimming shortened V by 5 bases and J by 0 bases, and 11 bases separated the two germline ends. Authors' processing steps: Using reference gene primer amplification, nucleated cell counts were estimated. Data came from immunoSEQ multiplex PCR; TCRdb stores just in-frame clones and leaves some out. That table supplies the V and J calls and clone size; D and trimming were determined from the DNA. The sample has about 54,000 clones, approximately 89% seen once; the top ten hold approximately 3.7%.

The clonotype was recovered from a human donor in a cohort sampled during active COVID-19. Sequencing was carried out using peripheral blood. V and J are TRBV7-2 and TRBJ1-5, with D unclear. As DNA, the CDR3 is TGTGCCAGCAGCCCAACGGGGTATAGCAATCAGCCCCAGCATTTT. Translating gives CASSPTGYSNQPQHF.